This T cell receptor beta chain was documented in a study of T cell responses to AZD1222 COVID-19 vaccine. In the study overall: Pooled together were second doses at about 4 or about 12 weeks.

Profiling relied on immunoSEQ multiplex PCR, and the TCRdb table lists in-frame clones only, not all of them. The sample lists 100,000 to 130,000 clones; around 91% were seen once. Turning to this clone: Its antigen is undetermined.

Overall study results and limits: Two AZD1222 administrations were followed by greater Spike-specific TCR breadth and depth. Recipients of AZD1222 seropositive at baseline numbered only five or six.

The CDR3 has 15 residues. Germline lookup yields CDR1 SGHNT and CDR2 YENEEA. The germline V and J ends were trimmed by 1 base and 4 bases, with 14 bases remaining between them. This TCR was recovered from an adult in good health. The sequenced sample was peripheral blood, obtained on day 0 of AZD1222 vaccination. The V gene is TRBV11-3, the J gene TRBJ2-7, with D possibly being TRBD1 or TRBD2 (6 bases each). Here the CDR3 reads CASSLAGDSRYEQYF. CDR3 coding DNA: TGTGCCAGCAGCTTAGCAGGGGACTCCCGATACGAGCAGTACTTC.